These 32 T cell receptor beta chains were sequenced from one sample in a study of Ad26.COV2.S vaccination and SARS-CoV-2 variants. The table came from immunoSEQ multiplex PCR; TCRdb's copy has only in-frame clones and leaves some out. Here the sample spans more than 300,000 clones, around 81% being singletons. Noted treatment: over 15 received Ad26.COV2.S at low or high dose, single or two shots; about 5 received placebo; per-sample allocation not given. At day 63 after the first vaccine or placebo injection, samples were drawn. Sequenced material: peripheral blood, taken in a trial of Ad26.COV2.S vaccine versus placebo. These receptors were taken from a person aged 18-65 years who received the Ad26.COV2.S COVID-19 vaccine or a placebo.

The J gene is TRBJ1-1, the V gene TRBV2, with a tentative D call TRBD1 (5 bases). Trimming removed 6 bases from V and 10 bases from J, with 12 bases in between. CDR3 size: 11 residues. Looked up from germline, CDR1 is SNHLY and CDR2 is FYNNEI. CDR3 protein: CASRGADAAFF. The CDR3 DNA reads as TGTGCCAGCAGAGGGGCCGACGCAGCTTTCTTT.

V gene TRBV7-9 combines with J gene TRBJ1-3; no firm D call. The CDR3 sequence is 15 residues long. Germline CDR1 SEHNR, CDR2 FQNEAQ (reference sequence). Trimming shortened V by 3 bases and J by 0 bases, and 9 bases separated the two germline ends. CDR3 residues: CASSFSRSSGNTIYF. The CDR3 DNA reads TGTGCCAGCAGCTTCTCGCGGAGCTCTGGAAACACCATATATTTT.

The chain recombines TRBV7-9 with TRBJ1-4; the match to TRBD1 covers 7 bases. V lost 5 bases and J lost 3; bases outside the gene matches: 12. The V gene's germline CDR1 is SEHNR and CDR2 FQNEAQ (reference sequence). The CDR3 consists of 17 residues. For the CDR3, the DNA is TGTGCCAGCAGCCAAGACAGGGAGTTAACGGCTAATGAAAAACTGTTTTTT. As protein: CASSQDRELTANEKLFF. Combining the CDR3 with reference TRBV7-9 and TRBJ1-4 gives the whole variable domain DTGVSQNPRHKITKRGQNVTFRCDPISEHNRLYWYRQTLGQGPEFLTYFQNEAQLEKSRLLSDRFSAERPKGSFSTLEIQRTEQGDSAMYLCASSQDRELTANEKLFFGSGTQLSVL.

The V call is TRBV10-3, the J call TRBJ1-2, with TRBD1 matching 8 bases. CDR1 and CDR2 (germline): ENHRY, SYGVKD. The CDR3 consists of 18 residues. V lost 2 bases, J lost 6 bases, and 17 bases stayed unmatched. The CDR3 reads CAISEPDRGGVGVDGYTF. The CDR3 DNA is TGTGCCATCAGTGAGCCAGACAGGGGTGGTGTCGGAGTGGATGGCTACACCTTC.

The V gene is TRBV21-1, the J gene TRBJ1-5. TRBV21-1 is a known pseudogene. CDR3 length: 17 residues. CDR3 DNA: TGTGCCAGCAGCCCTAAAGTCCAGGGGAGGGGTGATCAGCCCCAGCATTTT. Residues: CASSPKVQGRGDQPQHF.

V and J are TRBV7-6 and TRBJ1-1; D is unresolved. Per germline, CDR1 SGHVS and CDR2 FNYEAQ. The length of the CDR3 is 11 residues. V lost 3 bases and J 5 bases, leaving 4 bases between the germline ends. CDR3 in amino acids: CASSLGTEAFF. The CDR3 DNA reads as TGTGCCAGCAGCTTGGGGACTGAAGCTTTCTTT. Filled out from reference TRBV7-6 and TRBJ1-1, the complete variable domain reads GAGVSQSPRYKVTKRGQDVALRCDPISGHVSLYWYRQALGQGPEFLTYFNYEAQQDKSGLPNDRFSAERPEGSISTLTIQRTEQRDSAMYRCASSLGTEAFFGQGTRLTVV.

The V call is TRBV19, the J call TRBJ2-7; 7 nucleotides align to TRBD1. In germline, CDR1 is LNHDA, CDR2 SQIVND (reference sequence). The V segment lost 5 bases and the J segment 2 bases; nucleotides outside the gene matches: 6. This CDR3 region has 14 residues. The DNA for the CDR3 is TGTGCCAGTAGTCCGGGGACAGTTACCTACGAGCAGTACTTC. Protein sequence: CASSPGTVTYEQYF.

V and J are TRBV9 and TRBJ2-1; 8 bases match TRBD2. The CDR3 is 16 residues long. V shed 0 bases, J shed 6 bases, and the junction held 8 bases outside the gene matches. From germline, CDR1 is SGDLS and CDR2 YYNGEE. In DNA form, the CDR3 reads TGTGCCAGCAGCGTAGTAGGCGGGGGGTCTTTCAATGAGCAGTTCTTC. Translation gives CASSVVGGGSFNEQFF.

This clone appeared a single time. The chain uses TRBV7-2 and TRBJ2-2, with D maybe TRBD2 (5 bases). The CDR3 runs 15 residues. CDR1 and CDR2 from the germline V gene are SGHTA and FQGNSA. The V gene lost 2 bases and the J gene lost 5 bases, with 12 bases spanning the gap. CDR3 DNA: TGTGCCAGCAGCTTAAGAGCGGTGGGGACCGGGGAGCTGTTTTTT. Translated, it gives CASSLRAVGTGELFF. Variable domain in full (rest from reference TRBV7-2 and TRBJ2-2): GAGVSQSPSNKVTEKGKDVELRCDPISGHTALYWYRQSLGQGLEFLIYFQGNSAPDKSGLPSDRFSAERTGGSVSTLTIQRTQQEDSAVYLCASSLRAVGTGELFFGEGSRLTVL.

The CDR3 loop is CASSWGSLREAFF. CDR3 in DNA: TGTGCCAGCAGTTGGGGATCACTCAGAGAAGCTTTCTTT. The chain has TRBV27 and TRBJ1-1; D remains ambiguous. Germline CDR1 MNHEY, CDR2 SMNVEV (reference sequence). The CDR3 extends over 13 amino acids. The ends were cut back, 4 bases at V and 8 bases at J, with 14 bases in the middle.

The chain has TRBV15 and TRBJ2-2; 8 nucleotides align to TRBD2. The V gene's germline CDR1 is LNHNV and CDR2 YYDKDF (reference sequence). The CDR3 is 16 residues long. Germline trimming cut 3 bases from V and 2 bases from J; bases unmatched to any gene: 5. The CDR3 DNA follows: TGTGCCACCAGCAGGGGACTAGGGATAAACACCGGGGAGCTGTTTTTT. Translation: CATSRGLGINTGELFF.

The chain links TRBV6-5 to TRBJ2-7, with TRBD1 as a possible D gene (6 bases). The CDR3 spans 13 residues. The germline V and J ends were trimmed by 6 bases and 2 bases, with 11 bases remaining between them. Germline V gene sequence: CDR1 MNHEY, CDR2 SVGAGI. CDR3 coding DNA: TGTGCCAGCAGGCCGGGACAAACCTACGAGCAGTACTTC. Amino acids: CASRPGQTYEQYF.

This rearrangement joins TRBV5-4 to TRBJ2-2, with TRBD1 identical over 7 bases. CDR3 length: 16 amino acids. The V gene's germline CDR1 is SGHNT and CDR2 YYREEE (reference sequence). J lost 0 bases, V lost 4 bases, and 6 bases had no gene match. Here the CDR3 DNA reads TGTGCCAGCAGCCCAAGGACAGGACCGAACACCGGGGAGCTGTTTTTT. Translated: CASSPRTGPNTGELFF.

V gene TRBV5-1 combines with J gene TRBJ1-1; unclear D gene. The CDR3 extends over 12 amino acids. Germline V gene lookup returns CDR1 SGHRS and CDR2 YFSETQ. V was clipped by 1 base and J by 3 bases, with 4 bases between them. The chain's CDR3 is CASSLYDTEAFF. CDR3 sequence (DNA): TGCGCCAGCAGCTTGTACGACACTGAAGCTTTCTTT.

There are a few counts of this clone. The rearrangement uses TRBV10-1 and TRBJ1-6, with D possibly matching TRBD1 (5 bases). The length of the CDR3 is 13 residues. CDR1 and CDR2 from the germline V gene are WNHNN and SYGVQD (reference sequence). Trimming cost V 6 bases and J 7 bases, with 10 bases left between them. The CDR3 protein is CASSGTANSPLHF. DNA for the CDR3: TGCGCCAGCAGCGGGACGGCAAATTCACCCCTCCACTTT.

The chain recombines TRBV19 with TRBJ2-7, with D maybe TRBD1 (6 bases). The CDR3 consists of 15 residues. CDR1 is LNHDA and CDR2 is SQIVND in the germline V gene (reference sequence). V lost 1 base and J 2 bases, leaving 12 bases between the germline ends. Here the CDR3 reads CASSIAQGRTYEQYF. CDR3 DNA: TGTGCCAGTAGTATAGCACAGGGTCGTACCTACGAGCAGTACTTC.

The V gene is TRBV5-6, the J gene TRBJ2-3; D remains ambiguous. Looked up from germline, CDR1 is SGHDT and CDR2 is YYEEEE. The germline V and J ends were trimmed by 4 bases and 3 bases, with 15 bases remaining between them. This CDR3 comprises 15 residues. CDR3 DNA: TGTGCCAGCAGCCCTTCGATGTGGGTGACAGATACGCAGTATTTT. Protein product: CASSPSMWVTDTQYF.

The chain joins TRBV7-9 to TRBJ2-2, with 10 bases aligning to TRBD1. CDR3 length: 15 amino acids. Trimming removed 10 bases from V and 1 base from J; junction bases left unmatched: 6. The germline V gene has CDR1 SEHNR and CDR2 FQNEAQ (reference sequence). CDR3 residues: CAKTGTGVNTGELFF. For the CDR3, the DNA is TGTGCCAAAACCGGGACAGGGGTGAACACCGGGGAGCTGTTTTTT.

The gene calls are TRBV24-1 and TRBJ2-4; 8 bases fit TRBD1. There are 14 residues in the CDR3. CDR1 is KGHDR, CDR2 SFDVKD, per germline. V lost 6 bases to trimming and J lost 9 bases; unmatched junction nucleotides: 9. CDR3 sequence (DNA): TGTGCCACCAGTAACCCCGGACAGGGAGGCATTCAGTACTTC. Its translation: CATSNPGQGGIQYF.

The chain recombines TRBV7-8 with TRBJ2-1, with TRBD2 matching 11 bases. CDR1 and CDR2 from the germline V gene are SGHVS and FQNEAQ. Trimming removed 4 bases from V and 4 bases from J; junction bases left unmatched: 3. This CDR3 is 15 amino acids long. CDR3 in amino acids: CASSYPSGGYNEQFF. The DNA for the CDR3 is TGTGCCAGCAGCTATCCTAGCGGGGGGTACAATGAGCAGTTCTTC.

The chain employs TRBV5-1 and TRBJ1-1; D gene ambiguous. The CDR3 spans 18 residues. Germline lookup yields CDR1 SGHRS and CDR2 YFSETQ. The V gene lost 3 bases and the J gene lost 0 bases, with 21 bases spanning the gap. The CDR3 DNA is TGCGCCAGCAGCTCAAGACCACCGAACGGGCCAATGAACACTGAAGCTTTCTTT. This gives the protein CASSSRPPNGPMNTEAFF. Full variable domain (rest looked up from reference TRBV5-1 and TRBJ1-1): KAGVTQTPRYLIKTRGQQVTLSCSPISGHRSVSWYQQTPGQGLQFLFEYFSETQRNKGNFPGRFSGRQFSNSRSEMNVSTLELGDSALYLCASSSRPPNGPMNTEAFFGQGTRLTVV.

The chain employs TRBV28 and TRBJ1-5; D not resolved. The CDR3 sequence is 16 residues long. Germline values: CDR1 MDHEN, CDR2 SYDVKM. Deletions cut 3 bases from V and 3 bases from J, with 15 bases between. The CDR3 loop reads CASSLGISPANQPQHF. DNA for the CDR3: TGTGCCAGCAGTTTGGGGATTTCCCCCGCCAATCAGCCCCAGCATTTT.

The chain uses TRBV6-5 and TRBJ1-4; 8 nucleotides match TRBD1. Per the germline V gene, CDR1 is MNHEY and CDR2 is SVGAGI. The CDR3 consists of 15 residues. After removal of 6 bases from V and 5 bases from J, the junction contained 8 bases not matched to a gene. CDR3 in amino acids: CASRIDRGRNEKLFF. The CDR3 DNA reads TGTGCCAGCAGGATAGACAGGGGACGAAATGAAAAACTGTTTTTT.

The chain carries TRBV19 and TRBJ1-3, with no clear D. Trimming pared 6 bases from V and 0 bases from J, leaving 6 bases between. The germline CDR1 and CDR2 sequences are LNHDA and SQIVND (reference sequence). The CDR3 runs 13 residues. The CDR3 coding sequence is TGTGCCAGTAGACGGGGCTCTGGAAACACCATATATTTT. It translates to CASRRGSGNTIYF.

The J gene is TRBJ1-5, the V gene TRBV10-2; 10 nucleotides agree with TRBD1. J lost 5 bases, V lost 3 bases, and 7 bases had no gene match. Germline V gene lookup returns CDR1 WSHSY and CDR2 SAAADI. This CDR3 is 16 amino acids long. CDR3 DNA: TGCGCCAGCAGTGAAGAAAGGACAGGGGGTTATCAGCCCCAGCATTTT. This codes for CASSEERTGGYQPQHF.

This chain links TRBV28 with TRBJ2-1, with 7 bases identical to TRBD1. The ends lost 5 bases at V and 3 bases at J; junction bases unmatched: 10. This CDR3 is built from 16 residues. Germline V gene lookup returns CDR1 MDHEN and CDR2 SYDVKM. Here the CDR3 DNA reads TGTGCCAGCAGTCGAACCGGGACAGTTATCTACAATGAGCAGTTCTTC. Translated, it gives CASSRTGTVIYNEQFF.

This clone was detected a few times. The gene calls are TRBV28 and TRBJ2-7; a possible D gene is TRBD2 (6 bases). Germline loops: CDR1 MDHEN, CDR2 SYDVKM. V lost 6 bases and J 4 bases, leaving 22 bases between the germline ends. This CDR3 is built from 16 residues. CDR3 sequence (DNA): TGTGCCAGCAGGCAGGACGGGGGAGGTCTCCTTTACGAGCAGTACTTC. It encodes CASRQDGGGLLYEQYF.

This clone was seen a handful of times. The chain employs TRBV6-5 and TRBJ2-7; D is ambiguous. In germline, CDR1 is MNHEY, CDR2 SVGAGI. The length of the CDR3 is 15 residues. Between the trimmed V and J ends, which lost 0 bases and 2 bases, there was a span of 11 bases. The CDR3 DNA sequence: TGTGCCAGCAGTTACTCGGCAGGTCGAACCTACGAGCAGTACTTC. Translated, it gives CASSYSAGRTYEQYF.

The J gene is TRBJ2-7, the V gene TRBV7-2; 9 bases agree with TRBD2. With V trimmed by 2 bases and J by 2 bases, 4 bases remained unmatched. Germline V gene data show CDR1 as SGHTA and CDR2 as FQGNSA. The CDR3 sequence is 15 residues long. CDR3 region: CASSLLAGLTYEQYF. The CDR3 DNA sequence: TGTGCCAGCAGCTTACTAGCGGGGTTGACCTACGAGCAGTACTTC.

The chain combines TRBV14 with TRBJ1-1, with 7 bases aligning to TRBD1. The CDR3 is 16 amino acids. Trimming at V came to 2 bases and at J to 1 base, leaving 7 bases not matched to a gene. CDR1 is SGHDN, CDR2 FVKESK, per germline. This CDR3 is CASSQRRQGSNTEAFF. The CDR3 coding sequence is TGTGCCAGCAGCCAACGCAGACAGGGTTCGAACACTGAAGCTTTCTTT.

J is TRBJ1-2 and V is TRBV5-1; no reliable D call. V lost 0 bases and J 6 bases, leaving 12 bases between the germline ends. CDR1 is SGHRS and CDR2 is YFSETQ in the germline V gene. The CDR3 loop spans 14 amino acids. The CDR3 DNA is TGCGCCAGCAGCTTGGGGTCTCTGAGAGATGGCTACACCTTC. This gives the protein CASSLGSLRDGYTF. Using reference TRBV5-1 and TRBJ1-2 for the parts outside the CDR3, the full variable domain is KAGVTQTPRYLIKTRGQQVTLSCSPISGHRSVSWYQQTPGQGLQFLFEYFSETQRNKGNFPGRFSGRQFSNSRSEMNVSTLELGDSALYLCASSLGSLRDGYTFGSGTRLTVV.

This clone came up once. The CDR3: CATSRDDWSTEQFF. The DNA of the CDR3 is TGTGCCACCAGCAGAGATGACTGGAGCACTGAGCAGTTCTTC. V is TRBV15 and J is TRBJ2-1; D call uncertain. CDR3 length: 14 residues. CDR1 and CDR2 from the germline V gene are LNHNV and YYDKDF (reference sequence). The germline V and J ends were trimmed by 0 bases and 9 bases, with 12 bases remaining between them.